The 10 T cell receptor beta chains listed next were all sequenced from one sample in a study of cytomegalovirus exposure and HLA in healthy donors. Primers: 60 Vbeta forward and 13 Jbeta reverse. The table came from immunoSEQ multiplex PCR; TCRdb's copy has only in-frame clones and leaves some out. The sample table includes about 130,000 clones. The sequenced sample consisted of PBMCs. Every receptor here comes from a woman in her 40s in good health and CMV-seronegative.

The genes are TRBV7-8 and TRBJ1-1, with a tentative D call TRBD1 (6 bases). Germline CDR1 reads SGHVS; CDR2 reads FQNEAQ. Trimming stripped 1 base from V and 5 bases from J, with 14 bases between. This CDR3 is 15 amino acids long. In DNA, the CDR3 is TGTGCCAGCAGCTTAGGGACAGTACCCGGGACTGAAGCTTTCTTT. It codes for CASSLGTVPGTEAFF.

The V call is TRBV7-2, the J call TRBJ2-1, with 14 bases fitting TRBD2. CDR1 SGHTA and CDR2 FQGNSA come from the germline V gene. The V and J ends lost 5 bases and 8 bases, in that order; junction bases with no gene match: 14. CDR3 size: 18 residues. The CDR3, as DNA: TGTGCCAGCAGCCCGAGTCGACTAGCGGGGGGGCGCATTGATGAGCAGTTCTTC. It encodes CASSPSRLAGGRIDEQFF.

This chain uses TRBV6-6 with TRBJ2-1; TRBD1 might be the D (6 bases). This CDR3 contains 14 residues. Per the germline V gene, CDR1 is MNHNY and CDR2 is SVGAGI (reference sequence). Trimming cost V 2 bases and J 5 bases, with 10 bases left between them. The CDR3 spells CASSYGQSNNEQFF. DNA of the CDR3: TGTGCCAGCAGTTACGGACAGAGCAACAATGAGCAGTTCTTC.

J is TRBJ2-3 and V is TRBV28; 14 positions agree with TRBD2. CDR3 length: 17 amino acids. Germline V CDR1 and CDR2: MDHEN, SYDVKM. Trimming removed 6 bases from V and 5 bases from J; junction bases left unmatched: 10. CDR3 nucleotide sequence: TGTGCCAGCAGCCCGACTAGCGGGGGGGCCGCGAGAGATACGCAGTATTTT. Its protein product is CASSPTSGGAARDTQYF.

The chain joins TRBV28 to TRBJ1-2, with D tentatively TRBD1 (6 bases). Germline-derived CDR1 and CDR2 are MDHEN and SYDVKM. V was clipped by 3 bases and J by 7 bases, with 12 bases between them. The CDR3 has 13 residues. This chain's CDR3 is CASSFNKGGGYTF. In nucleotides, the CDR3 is TGTGCCAGCAGTTTTAACAAAGGGGGTGGCTACACCTTC.

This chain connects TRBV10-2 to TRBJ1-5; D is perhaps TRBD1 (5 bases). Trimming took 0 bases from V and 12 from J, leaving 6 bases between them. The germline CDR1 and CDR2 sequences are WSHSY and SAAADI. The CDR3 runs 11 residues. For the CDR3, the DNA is TGCGCCAGCAGTGAGTCGACAGTCCAGCATTTT. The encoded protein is CASSESTVQHF.

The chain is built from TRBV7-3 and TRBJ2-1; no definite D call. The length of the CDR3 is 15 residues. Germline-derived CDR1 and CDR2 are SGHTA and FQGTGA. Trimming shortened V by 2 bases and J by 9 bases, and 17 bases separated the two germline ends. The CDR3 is CASSLSGSNGGEQFF. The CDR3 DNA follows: TGTGCCAGCAGCTTATCTGGTTCTAACGGTGGTGAGCAGTTCTTC.

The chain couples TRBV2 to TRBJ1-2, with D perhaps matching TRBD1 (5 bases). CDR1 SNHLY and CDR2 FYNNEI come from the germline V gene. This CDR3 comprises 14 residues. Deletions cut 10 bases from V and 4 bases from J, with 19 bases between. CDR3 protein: CATSQTVSLYGYTF. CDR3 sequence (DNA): TGTGCCACGTCCCAGACAGTCTCTCTCTATGGCTACACCTTC.

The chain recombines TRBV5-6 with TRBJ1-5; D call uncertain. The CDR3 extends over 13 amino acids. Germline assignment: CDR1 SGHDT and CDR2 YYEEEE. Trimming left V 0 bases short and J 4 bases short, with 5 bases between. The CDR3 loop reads CASSLGRNQPQHF. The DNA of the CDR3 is TGTGCCAGCAGCTTGGGTCGGAATCAGCCCCAGCATTTT.

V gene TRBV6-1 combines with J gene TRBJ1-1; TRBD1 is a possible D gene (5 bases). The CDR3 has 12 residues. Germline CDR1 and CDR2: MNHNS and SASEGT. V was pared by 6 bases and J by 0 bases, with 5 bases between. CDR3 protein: CASRDMNTEAFF. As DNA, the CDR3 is TGTGCCAGCAGGGACATGAACACTGAAGCTTTCTTT.